This TCR beta chain was retrieved from a study of spatial heterogeneity in lung cancer. The time point denotes: sample taken at primary tumor resection. A total of roughly 72 untreated early-stage non-small cell lung cancer patients served as donors. Unsorted whole RNA of tumor, nontumor lung or frozen PBMC was sequenced. Regarding the study as a whole: The numbers of ubiquitous and regional expanded TCRs correlated with ubiquitous and regional nonsynonymous mutations, respectively. Coverage was estimated at approximately 7% of tumor T cells for alpha chains and about 13% for beta chains. Intratumoral expanded alpha and beta TCR counts were found to track tumor mutation counts.

Turning to this clonotype: The antigen remains undetermined.

Each CDR3 protein gets one entry after TCRdb re-called the 5' RACE reads with MiXCR. The sample lists about 27,000 distinct CDR3 sequences, 7.1% occurring once. Germline V gene lookup returns CDR1 SGHNT and CDR2 YENEEA. The CDR3 runs to 13 residues. Trimming cost V 5 bases and J 6 bases, with 12 bases left between them. The source is a male donor with early-stage non-small cell lung cancer. The V call is TRBV11-3, the J call TRBJ2-3, with D perhaps TRBD1 or TRBD2 (6 bases each). This sample comprised lung tumor tissue, obtained at surgery. CDR3 sequence reads: CASSPGGHDTQYF. In DNA, the CDR3 is TGTGCCAGCAGCCCCGGGGGCCACGATACGCAGTATTTT.